This T cell receptor beta chain was identified during a study of CD8 T cells in Susac syndrome. The authors reverse transcribed roughly 0.5 to 1 ug RNA with random hexamers. The TCR beta CDR3 was amplified by immunoSEQ multiplex PCR across 54 Vbeta, 13 Jbeta. TCRdb fed the immunoSEQ multiplex PCR reads into MiXCR, producing one record per CDR3 protein. The repertoire holds about 150,000 distinct CDR3 sequences, roughly 94% seen once, with just over 0.2% in the top ten. Negative isolation was used for CD8+ and CD4+ T cells and FACS enrichment for TEMRA cells. The CDR3 loop spans 15 amino acids. Germline CDR1 reads SEHNR; CDR2 reads FQNEAQ (reference sequence). V dropped 5 bases and J dropped 2 bases, with 15 bases sitting between them.

This sequence joins TRBV7-9 and TRBJ1-1; maybe TRBD1 (6 bases). The TCR sequence derives from a human donor with multiple sclerosis. What was sequenced was CD8+ T cells from PBMCs. This chain's CDR3 is CASSPPVTGNTEAFF. CDR3 bases: TGTGCCAGCAGCCCCCCGGTGACAGGAAACACTGAAGCTTTCTTT.